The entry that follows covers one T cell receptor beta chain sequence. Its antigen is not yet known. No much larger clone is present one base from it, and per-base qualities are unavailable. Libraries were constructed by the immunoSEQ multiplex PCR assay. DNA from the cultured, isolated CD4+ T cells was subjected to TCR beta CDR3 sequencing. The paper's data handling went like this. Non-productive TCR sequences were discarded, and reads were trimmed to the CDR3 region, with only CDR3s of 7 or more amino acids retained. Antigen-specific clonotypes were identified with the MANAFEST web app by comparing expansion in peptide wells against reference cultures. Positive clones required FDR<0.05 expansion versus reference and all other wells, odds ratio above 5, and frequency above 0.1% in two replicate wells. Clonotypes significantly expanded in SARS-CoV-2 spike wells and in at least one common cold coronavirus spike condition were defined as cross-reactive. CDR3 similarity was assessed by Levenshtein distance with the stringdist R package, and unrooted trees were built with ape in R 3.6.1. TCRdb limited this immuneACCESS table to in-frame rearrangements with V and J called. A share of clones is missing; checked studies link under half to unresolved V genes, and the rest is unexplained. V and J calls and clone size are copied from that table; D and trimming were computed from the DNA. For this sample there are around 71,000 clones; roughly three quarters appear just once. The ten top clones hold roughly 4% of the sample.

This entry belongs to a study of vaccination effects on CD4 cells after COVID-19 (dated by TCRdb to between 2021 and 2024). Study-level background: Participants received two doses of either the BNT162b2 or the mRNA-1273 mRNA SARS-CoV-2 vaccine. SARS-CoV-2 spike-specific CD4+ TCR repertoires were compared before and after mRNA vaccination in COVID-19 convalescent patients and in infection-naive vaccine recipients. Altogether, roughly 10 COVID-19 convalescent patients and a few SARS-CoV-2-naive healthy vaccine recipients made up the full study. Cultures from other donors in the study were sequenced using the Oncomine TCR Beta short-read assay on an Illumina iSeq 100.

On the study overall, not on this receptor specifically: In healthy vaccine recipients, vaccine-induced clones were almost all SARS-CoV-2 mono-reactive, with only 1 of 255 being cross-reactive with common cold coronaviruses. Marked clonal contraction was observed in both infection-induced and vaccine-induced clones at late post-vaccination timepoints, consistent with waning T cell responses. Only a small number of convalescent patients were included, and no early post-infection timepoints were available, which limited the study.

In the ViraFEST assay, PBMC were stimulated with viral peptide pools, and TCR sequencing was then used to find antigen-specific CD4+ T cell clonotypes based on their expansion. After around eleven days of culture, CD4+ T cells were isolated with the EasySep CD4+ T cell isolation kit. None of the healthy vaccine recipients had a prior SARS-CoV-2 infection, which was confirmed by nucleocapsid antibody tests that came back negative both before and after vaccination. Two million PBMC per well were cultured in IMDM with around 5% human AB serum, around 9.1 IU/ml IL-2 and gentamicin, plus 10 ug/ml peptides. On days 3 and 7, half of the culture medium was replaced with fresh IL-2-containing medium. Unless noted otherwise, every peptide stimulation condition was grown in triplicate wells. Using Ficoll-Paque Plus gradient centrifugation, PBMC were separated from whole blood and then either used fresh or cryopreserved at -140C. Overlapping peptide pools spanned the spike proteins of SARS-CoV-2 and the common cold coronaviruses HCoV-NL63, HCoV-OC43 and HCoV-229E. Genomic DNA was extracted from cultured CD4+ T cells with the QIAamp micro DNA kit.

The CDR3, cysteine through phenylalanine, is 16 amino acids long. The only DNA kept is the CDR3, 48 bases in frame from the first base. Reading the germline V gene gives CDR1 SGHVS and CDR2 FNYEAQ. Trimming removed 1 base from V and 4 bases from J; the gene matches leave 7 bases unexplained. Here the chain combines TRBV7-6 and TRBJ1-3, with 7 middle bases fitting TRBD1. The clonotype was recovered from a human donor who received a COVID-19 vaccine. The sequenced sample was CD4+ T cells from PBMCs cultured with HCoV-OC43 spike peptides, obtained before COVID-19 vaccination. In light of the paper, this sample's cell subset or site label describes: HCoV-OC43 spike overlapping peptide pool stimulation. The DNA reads TGTGCCAGCAGCTTAGGAGTGACAGGGATAGGAAACACCATATATTTT. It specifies CASSLGVTGIGNTIYF.